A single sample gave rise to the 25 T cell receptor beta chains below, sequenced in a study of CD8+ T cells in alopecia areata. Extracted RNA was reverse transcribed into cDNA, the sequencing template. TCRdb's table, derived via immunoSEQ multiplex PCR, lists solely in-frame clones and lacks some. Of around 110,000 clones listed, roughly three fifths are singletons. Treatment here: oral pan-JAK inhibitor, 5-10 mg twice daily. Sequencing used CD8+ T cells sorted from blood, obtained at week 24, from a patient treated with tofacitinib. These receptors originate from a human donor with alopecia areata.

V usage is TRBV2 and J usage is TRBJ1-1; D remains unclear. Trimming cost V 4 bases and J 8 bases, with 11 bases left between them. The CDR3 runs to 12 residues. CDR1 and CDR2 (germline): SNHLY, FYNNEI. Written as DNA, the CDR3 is TGTGCCAGCAGTGTTGGACGGTCCGAAGCTTTCTTT. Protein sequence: CASSVGRSEAFF.

The CDR3 coding sequence is TGTGCCAGCAGCTCCCAGGGGGAGGATCAGCCCCAGCATTTT. It encodes CASSSQGEDQPQHF. The chain is built from TRBV5-4 and TRBJ1-5; 7 bases line up with TRBD1. J lost 5 bases, V lost 3 bases, and 5 bases had no gene match. The V gene's germline CDR1 is SGHNT and CDR2 YYREEE (reference sequence). The CDR3 consists of 14 residues. Full variable domain (remainder filled in from reference TRBV5-4 and TRBJ1-5): ETGVTQSPTHLIKTRGQQVTLRCSSQSGHNTVSWYQQALGQGPQFIFQYYREEENGRGNFPPRFSGLQFPNYSSELNVNALELDDSALYLCASSSQGEDQPQHFGDGTRLSIL.

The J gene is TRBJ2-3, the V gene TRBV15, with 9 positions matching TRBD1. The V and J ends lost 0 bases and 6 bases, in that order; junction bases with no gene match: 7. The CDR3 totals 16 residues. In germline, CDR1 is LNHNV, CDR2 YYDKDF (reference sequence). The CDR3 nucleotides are TGTGCCACCAGCAGAGATCTAGGGACAGGGATTGATACGCAGTATTTT. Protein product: CATSRDLGTGIDTQYF.

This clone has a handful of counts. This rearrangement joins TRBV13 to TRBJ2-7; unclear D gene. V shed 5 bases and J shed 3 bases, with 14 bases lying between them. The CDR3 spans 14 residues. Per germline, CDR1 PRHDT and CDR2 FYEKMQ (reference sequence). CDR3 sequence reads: CASSPPIRGYEQYF. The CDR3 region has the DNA TGTGCCAGCAGCCCACCGATCCGCGGCTACGAGCAGTACTTC. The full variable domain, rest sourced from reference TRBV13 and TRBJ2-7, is AAGVIQSPRHLIKEKRETATLKCYPIPRHDTVYWYQQGPGQDPQFLISFYEKMQSDKGSIPDRFSAQQFSDYHSELNMSSLELGDSALYFCASSPPIRGYEQYFGPGTRLTVT.

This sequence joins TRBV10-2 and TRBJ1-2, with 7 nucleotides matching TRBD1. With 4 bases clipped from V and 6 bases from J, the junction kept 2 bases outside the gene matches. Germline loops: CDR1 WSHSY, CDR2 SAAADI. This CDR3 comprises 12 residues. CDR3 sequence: CASSGTGDGYTF. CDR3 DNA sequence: TGCGCCAGCAGTGGGACAGGCGATGGCTACACCTTC.

Written as DNA, the CDR3 is TGTGCCAGCAGTCGGACAGGGATCGGAAACACCATATATTTT. Translation gives CASSRTGIGNTIYF. This chain connects TRBV27 to TRBJ1-3; 8 nucleotides align to TRBD1. CDR1 is MNHEY and CDR2 is SMNVEV in the germline V gene (reference sequence). V lost 5 bases, J lost 4 bases, and 4 bases stayed unmatched. This CDR3 is built from 14 residues.

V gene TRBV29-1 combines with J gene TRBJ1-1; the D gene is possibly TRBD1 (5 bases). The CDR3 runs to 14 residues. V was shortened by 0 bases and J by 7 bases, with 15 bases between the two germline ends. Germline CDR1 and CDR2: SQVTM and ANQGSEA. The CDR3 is CSVEDREGRGEAFF. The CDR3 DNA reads TGCAGCGTTGAAGATCGGGAGGGGAGGGGTGAAGCTTTCTTT.

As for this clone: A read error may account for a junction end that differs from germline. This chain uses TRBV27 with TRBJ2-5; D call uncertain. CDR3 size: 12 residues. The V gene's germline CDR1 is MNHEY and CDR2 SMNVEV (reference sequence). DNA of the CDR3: TGTGCCAGCAGCCCCGGGCCAGAGCCCCAGTACTTC. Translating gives CASSPGPEPQYF.

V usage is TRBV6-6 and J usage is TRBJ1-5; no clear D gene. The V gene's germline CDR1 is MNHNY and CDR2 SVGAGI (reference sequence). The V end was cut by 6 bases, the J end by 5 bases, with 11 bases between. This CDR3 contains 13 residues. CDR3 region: CASSRLNYQPQHF. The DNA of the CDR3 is TGTGCCAGCAGCCGCCTAAACTATCAGCCCCAGCATTTT.

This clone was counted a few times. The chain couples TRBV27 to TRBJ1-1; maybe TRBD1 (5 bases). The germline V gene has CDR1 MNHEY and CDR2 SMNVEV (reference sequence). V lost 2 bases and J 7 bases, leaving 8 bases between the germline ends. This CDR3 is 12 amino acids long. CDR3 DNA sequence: TGTGCCAGCAGTTTACGGGGCCGTGAAGCTTTCTTT. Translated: CASSLRGREAFF.

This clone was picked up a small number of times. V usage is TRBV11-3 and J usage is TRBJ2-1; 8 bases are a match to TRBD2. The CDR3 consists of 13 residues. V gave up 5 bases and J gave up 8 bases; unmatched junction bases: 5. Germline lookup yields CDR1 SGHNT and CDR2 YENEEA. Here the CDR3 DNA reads TGTGCCAGCAGCCCGGGACTAGTTCATGAGCAGTTCTTC. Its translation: CASSPGLVHEQFF.

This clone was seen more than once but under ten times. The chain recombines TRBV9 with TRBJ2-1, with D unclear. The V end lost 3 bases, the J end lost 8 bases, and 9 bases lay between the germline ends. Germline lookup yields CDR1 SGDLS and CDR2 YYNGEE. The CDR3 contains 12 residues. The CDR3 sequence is CASSGPHDEQFF. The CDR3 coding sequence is TGTGCCAGCAGCGGGCCGCACGATGAGCAGTTCTTC.

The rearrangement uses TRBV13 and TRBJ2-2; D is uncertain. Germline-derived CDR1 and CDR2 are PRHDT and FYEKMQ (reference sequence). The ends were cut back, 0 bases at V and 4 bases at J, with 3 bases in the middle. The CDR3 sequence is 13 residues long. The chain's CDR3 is CASSLGSTGELFF. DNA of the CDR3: TGTGCCAGCAGCTTAGGGTCCACCGGGGAGCTGTTTTTT.

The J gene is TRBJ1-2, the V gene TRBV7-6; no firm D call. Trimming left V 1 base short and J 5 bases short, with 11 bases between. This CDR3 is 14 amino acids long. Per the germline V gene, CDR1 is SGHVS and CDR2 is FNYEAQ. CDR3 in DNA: TGTGCCAGCAGCTTAGGGCGTAATCCTTATGGCTACACCTTC. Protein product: CASSLGRNPYGYTF.

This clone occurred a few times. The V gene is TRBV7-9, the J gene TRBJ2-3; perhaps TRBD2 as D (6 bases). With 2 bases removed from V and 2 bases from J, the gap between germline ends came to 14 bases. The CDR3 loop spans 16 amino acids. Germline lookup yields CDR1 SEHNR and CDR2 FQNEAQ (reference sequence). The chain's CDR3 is CASSLFLAPTTDTQYF. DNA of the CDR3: TGTGCCAGCAGCTTATTCCTAGCGCCCACCACAGATACGCAGTATTTT.

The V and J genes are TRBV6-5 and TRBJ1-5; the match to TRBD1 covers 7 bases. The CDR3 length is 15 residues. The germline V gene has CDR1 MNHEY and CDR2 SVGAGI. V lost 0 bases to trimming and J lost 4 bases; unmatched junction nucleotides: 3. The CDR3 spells CASSYSQGSNQPQHF. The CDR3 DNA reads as TGTGCCAGCAGTTACTCACAGGGGTCTAATCAGCCCCAGCATTTT.

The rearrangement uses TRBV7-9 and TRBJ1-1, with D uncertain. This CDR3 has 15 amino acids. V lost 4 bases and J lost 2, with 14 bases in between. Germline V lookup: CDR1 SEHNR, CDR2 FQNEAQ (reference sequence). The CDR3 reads CASSSFSGANTEAFF. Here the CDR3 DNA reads TGTGCCAGCAGCTCCTTCTCAGGAGCCAACACTGAAGCTTTCTTT.

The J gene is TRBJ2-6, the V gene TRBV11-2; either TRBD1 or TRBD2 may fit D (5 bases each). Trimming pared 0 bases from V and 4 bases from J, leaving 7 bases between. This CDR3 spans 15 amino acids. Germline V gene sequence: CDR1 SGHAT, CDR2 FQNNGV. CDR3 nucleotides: TGTGCCAGCAGCTTAGAAGGGGAGGGGGCCAACGTCCTGACTTTC. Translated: CASSLEGEGANVLTF.

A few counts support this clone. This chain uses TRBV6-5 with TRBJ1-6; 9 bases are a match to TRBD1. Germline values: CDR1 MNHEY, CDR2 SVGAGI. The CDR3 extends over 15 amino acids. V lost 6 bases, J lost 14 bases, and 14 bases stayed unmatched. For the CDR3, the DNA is TGTGCCAGCAGATTAACAGGGGGCGCGGTTCCGACCCTCCACTTT. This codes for CASRLTGGAVPTLHF.

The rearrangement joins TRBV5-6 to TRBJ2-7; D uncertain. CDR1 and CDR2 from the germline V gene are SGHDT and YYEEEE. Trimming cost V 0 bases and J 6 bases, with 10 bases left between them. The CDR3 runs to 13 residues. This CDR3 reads CASSLGSIREQYF. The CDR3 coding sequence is TGTGCCAGCAGCTTGGGTAGCATTCGCGAGCAGTACTTC.

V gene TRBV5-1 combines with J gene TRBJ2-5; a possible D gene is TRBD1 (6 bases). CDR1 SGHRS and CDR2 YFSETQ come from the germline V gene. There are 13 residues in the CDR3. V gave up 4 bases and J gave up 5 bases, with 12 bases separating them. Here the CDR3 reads CASSRGGEETQYF. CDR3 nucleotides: TGCGCCAGCAGCCGAGGGGGTGAGGAGACCCAGTACTTC. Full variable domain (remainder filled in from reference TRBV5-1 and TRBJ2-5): KAGVTQTPRYLIKTRGQQVTLSCSPISGHRSVSWYQQTPGQGLQFLFEYFSETQRNKGNFPGRFSGRQFSNSRSEMNVSTLELGDSALYLCASSRGGEETQYFGPGTRLLVL.

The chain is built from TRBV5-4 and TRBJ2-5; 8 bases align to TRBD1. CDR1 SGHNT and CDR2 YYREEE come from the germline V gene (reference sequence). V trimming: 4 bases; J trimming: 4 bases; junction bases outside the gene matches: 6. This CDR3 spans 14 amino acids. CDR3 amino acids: CASSPRGPGETQYF. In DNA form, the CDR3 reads TGTGCCAGCAGCCCCAGGGGGCCGGGAGAGACCCAGTACTTC.

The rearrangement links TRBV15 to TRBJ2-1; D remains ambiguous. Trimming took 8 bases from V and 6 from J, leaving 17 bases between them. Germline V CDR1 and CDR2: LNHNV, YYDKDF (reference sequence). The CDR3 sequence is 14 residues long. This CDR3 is CATGPTEGFNEQFF. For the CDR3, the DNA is TGTGCCACCGGGCCGACTGAAGGGTTCAATGAGCAGTTCTTC.

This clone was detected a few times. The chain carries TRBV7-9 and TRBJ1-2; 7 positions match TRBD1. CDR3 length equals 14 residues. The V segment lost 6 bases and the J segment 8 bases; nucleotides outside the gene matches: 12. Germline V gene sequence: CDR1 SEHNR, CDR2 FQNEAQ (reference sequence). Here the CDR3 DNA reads TGTGCCAGCAGATATACCGGGACAGAGTGGGGCTACACCTTC. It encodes CASRYTGTEWGYTF.

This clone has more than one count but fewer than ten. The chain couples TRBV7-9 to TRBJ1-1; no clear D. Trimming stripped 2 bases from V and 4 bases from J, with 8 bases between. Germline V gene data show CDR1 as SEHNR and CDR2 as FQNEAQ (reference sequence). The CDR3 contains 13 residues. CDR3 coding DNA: TGTGCCAGCAGCTTACCACCTTTCACTGAAGCTTTCTTT. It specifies CASSLPPFTEAFF.